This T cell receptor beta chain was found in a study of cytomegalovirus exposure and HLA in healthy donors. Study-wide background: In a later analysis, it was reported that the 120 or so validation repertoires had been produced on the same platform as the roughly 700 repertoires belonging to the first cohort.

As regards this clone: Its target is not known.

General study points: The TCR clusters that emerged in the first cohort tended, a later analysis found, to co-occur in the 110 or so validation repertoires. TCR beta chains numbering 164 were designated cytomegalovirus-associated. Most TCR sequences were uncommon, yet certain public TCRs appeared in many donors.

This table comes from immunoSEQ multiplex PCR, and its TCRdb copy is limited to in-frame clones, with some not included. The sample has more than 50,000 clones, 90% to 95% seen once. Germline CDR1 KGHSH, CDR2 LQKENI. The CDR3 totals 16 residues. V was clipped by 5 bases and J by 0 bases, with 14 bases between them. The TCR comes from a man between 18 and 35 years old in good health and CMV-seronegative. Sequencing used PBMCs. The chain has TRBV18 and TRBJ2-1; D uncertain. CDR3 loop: CASSGIAGRSYNEQFF. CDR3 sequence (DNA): TGTGCCAGCTCAGGTATCGCAGGCCGCTCCTACAATGAGCAGTTCTTC.